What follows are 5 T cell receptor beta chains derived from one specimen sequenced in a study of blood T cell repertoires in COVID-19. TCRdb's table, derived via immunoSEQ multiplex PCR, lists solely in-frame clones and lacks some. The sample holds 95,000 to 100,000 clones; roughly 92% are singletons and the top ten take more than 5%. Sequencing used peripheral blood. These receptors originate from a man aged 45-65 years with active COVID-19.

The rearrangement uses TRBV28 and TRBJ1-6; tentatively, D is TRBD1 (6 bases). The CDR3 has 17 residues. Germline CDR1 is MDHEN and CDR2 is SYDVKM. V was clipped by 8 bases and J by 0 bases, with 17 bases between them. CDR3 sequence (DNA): TGTGCCAGCTCCACCCGTACAGGGAGCTCCTATAATTCACCCCTCCACTTT. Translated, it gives CASSTRTGSSYNSPLHF.

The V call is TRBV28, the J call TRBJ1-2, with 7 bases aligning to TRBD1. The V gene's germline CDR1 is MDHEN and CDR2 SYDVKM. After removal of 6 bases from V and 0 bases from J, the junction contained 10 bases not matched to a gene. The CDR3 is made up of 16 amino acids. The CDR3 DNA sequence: TGTGCCAGCAGAGAAGACAGGGTAGAAGCTAACTATGGCTACACCTTC. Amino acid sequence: CASREDRVEANYGYTF.

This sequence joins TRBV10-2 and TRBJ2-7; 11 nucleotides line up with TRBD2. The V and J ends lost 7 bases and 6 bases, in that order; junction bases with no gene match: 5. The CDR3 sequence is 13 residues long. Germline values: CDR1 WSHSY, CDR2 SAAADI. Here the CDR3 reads CASTRLAGSEQYF. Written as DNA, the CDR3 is TGCGCCAGCACCCGACTAGCGGGAAGCGAGCAGTACTTC.

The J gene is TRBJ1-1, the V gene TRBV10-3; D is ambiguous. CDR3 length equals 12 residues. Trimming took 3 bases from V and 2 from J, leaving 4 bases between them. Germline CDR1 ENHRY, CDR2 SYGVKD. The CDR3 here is CAISDINTEAFF. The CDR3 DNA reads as TGTGCCATCAGTGATATTAACACTGAAGCTTTCTTT.

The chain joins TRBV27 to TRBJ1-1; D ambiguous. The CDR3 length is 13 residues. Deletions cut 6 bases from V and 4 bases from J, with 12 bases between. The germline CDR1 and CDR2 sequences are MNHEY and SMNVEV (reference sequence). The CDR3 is CASRIPGATEAFF. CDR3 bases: TGTGCCAGCAGGATCCCGGGTGCCACTGAAGCTTTCTTT.